This T cell receptor beta chain was identified during a study of shared clonotypes between healthy human individuals. For sorted subsets, approximately 180 ng DNA per replicate equaled approximately 30,000 T cell genomes. Using immunoSEQ multiplex PCR, the repertoire was profiled, and TCRdb retains in-frame clones only, with some absent. The sample lists fewer than 3 million clones; under 95% were seen once. The TCR sequence derives from a man between 18 and 35 years old in good health. Some clones in this sample may be carry-over from other donors' samples. Sequenced input: naive CD4+ T cells from PBMCs. Indicated subset: CD45RA+ positively selected.

The chain's CDR3 is CASSPGTGGSTGELFF. CDR3 nucleotides: TGTGCCAGCTCACCGGGGACAGGAGGGAGCACCGGGGAGCTGTTTTTT. This chain connects TRBV18 to TRBJ2-2, with 8 bases identical to TRBD1. V was clipped by 3 bases and J by 4 bases; unmatched bases: 7. CDR3 size: 16 residues. Germline assignment: CDR1 KGHSH and CDR2 LQKENI.